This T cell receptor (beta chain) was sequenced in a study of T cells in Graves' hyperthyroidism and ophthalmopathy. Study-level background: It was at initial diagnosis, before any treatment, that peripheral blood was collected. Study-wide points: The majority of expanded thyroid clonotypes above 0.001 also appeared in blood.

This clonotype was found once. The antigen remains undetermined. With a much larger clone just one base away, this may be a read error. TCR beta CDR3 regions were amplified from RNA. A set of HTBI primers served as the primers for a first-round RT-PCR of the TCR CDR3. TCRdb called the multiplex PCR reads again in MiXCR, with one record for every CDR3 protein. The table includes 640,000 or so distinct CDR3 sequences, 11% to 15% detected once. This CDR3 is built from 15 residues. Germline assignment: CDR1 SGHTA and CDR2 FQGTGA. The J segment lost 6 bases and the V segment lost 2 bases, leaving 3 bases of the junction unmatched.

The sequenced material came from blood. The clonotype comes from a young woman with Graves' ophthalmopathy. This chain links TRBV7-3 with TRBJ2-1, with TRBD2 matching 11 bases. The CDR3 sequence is CASSLAGLAANEQFF. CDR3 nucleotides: TGTGCCAGCAGCTTAGCGGGACTAGCGGCCAATGAGCAGTTCTTC.